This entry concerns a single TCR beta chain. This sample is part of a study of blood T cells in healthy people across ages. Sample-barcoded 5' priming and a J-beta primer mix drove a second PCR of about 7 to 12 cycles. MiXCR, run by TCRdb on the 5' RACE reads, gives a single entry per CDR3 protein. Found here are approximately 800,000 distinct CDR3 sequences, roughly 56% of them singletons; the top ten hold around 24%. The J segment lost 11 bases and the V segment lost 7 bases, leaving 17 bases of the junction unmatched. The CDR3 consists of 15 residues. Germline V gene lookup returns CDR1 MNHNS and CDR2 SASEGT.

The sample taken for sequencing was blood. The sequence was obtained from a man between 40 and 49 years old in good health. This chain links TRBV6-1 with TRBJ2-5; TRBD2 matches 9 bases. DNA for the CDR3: TGTGCCAGCAAATTCGCGGGGGGGCCTAGTAATGAGCAGTACTTC. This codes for CASKFAGGPSNEQYF.